Following are 17 T cell receptor beta chains from one sample sequenced in a study of blood T cell repertoires in COVID-19. Profiled with immunoSEQ multiplex PCR; TCRdb holds only in-frame clones, not every one. The table has around 500,000 clones, about 88% seen once. The specimen sequenced was PBMCs or T cells enriched from blood (not recorded which). The source is a woman in her fifties or sixties who had recovered from COVID-19.

DNA of the CDR3: TGTGCCAGCAGTCAACAGGGGACGCATGGCTACACCTTC. Its protein is CASSQQGTHGYTF. V and J are TRBV27 and TRBJ1-2; 7 nucleotides match TRBD1. The CDR3 is made up of 13 amino acids. The V and J ends lost 5 bases and 6 bases, in that order; junction bases with no gene match: 6. Germline V gene data show CDR1 as MNHEY and CDR2 as SMNVEV (reference sequence).

This chain connects TRBV5-4 to TRBJ2-7; 9 bases fit TRBD1. CDR3 length: 14 residues. The germline V gene has CDR1 SGHNT and CDR2 YYREEE (reference sequence). J lost 2 bases, V lost 4 bases, and 4 bases had no gene match. CDR3 in amino acids: CASSTGGRAYEQYF. DNA of the CDR3: TGTGCCAGCAGCACAGGGGGCAGGGCCTACGAGCAGTACTTC.

The chain is built from TRBV11-2 and TRBJ1-2, with TRBD1 matching over 7 bases. The germline CDR1 and CDR2 sequences are SGHAT and FQNNGV. CDR3 size: 17 residues. With 3 bases clipped from V and 4 bases from J, the junction kept 14 bases outside the gene matches. Here the CDR3 DNA reads TGTGCCAGCAGCTTCGGTCCCGGGACAGAGACTATCTATGGCTACACCTTC. It codes for CASSFGPGTETIYGYTF.

The V call is TRBV11-3, the J call TRBJ2-1; tentatively, D is TRBD1 (6 bases). Trimming shortened V by 6 bases and J by 4 bases, and 13 bases separated the two germline ends. Per the germline V gene, CDR1 is SGHNT and CDR2 is YENEEA. This CDR3 is 14 amino acids long. The CDR3 is CASSHRQAYNEQFF. The CDR3 DNA follows: TGTGCCAGCAGTCATCGACAGGCTTACAATGAGCAGTTCTTC.

The chain has TRBV6-1 and TRBJ1-5; D ambiguous. This CDR3 spans 15 amino acids. V was cut by 1 base and J by 0 bases, with 7 bases left in between. Germline CDR1 reads MNHNS; CDR2 reads SASEGT. CDR3 sequence reads: CASSEETYSNQPQHF. Written as DNA, the CDR3 is TGTGCCAGCAGTGAAGAAACATATAGCAATCAGCCCCAGCATTTT.

V and J are TRBV2 and TRBJ1-1; D possibly corresponds to TRBD1 (6 bases). The CDR3 length is 13 residues. The germline V gene encodes CDR1 SNHLY and CDR2 FYNNEI. V was cut by 7 bases and J by 11 bases, with 20 bases left in between. The CDR3 bases are TGTGCCAGCACTGCATGGGGGGGGGCTGGGGCTTTCTTT. This codes for CASTAWGGAGAFF. The full variable domain, with the rest looked up from reference TRBV2 and TRBJ1-1, is EPEVTQTPSHQVTQMGQEVILRCVPISNHLYFYWYRQILGQKVEFLVSFYNNEISEKSEIFDDQFSVERPDGSNFTLKIRSTKLEDSAMYFCASTAWGGAGAFFGQGTRLTVV.

The chain couples TRBV19 to TRBJ1-3, with D maybe TRBD1 (5 bases). V lost 3 bases and J lost 0, with 9 bases in between. Per germline, CDR1 LNHDA and CDR2 SQIVND (reference sequence). The CDR3 runs to 15 residues. Here the CDR3 reads CASSISGVSGNTIYF. CDR3 nucleotides: TGTGCCAGTAGTATCTCGGGGGTCTCTGGAAACACCATATATTTT.

The chain employs TRBV7-9 and TRBJ1-4, with D possibly matching TRBD1 (6 bases). Germline V CDR1 and CDR2: SEHNR, FQNEAQ (reference sequence). Trimming pared 5 bases from V and 4 bases from J, leaving 14 bases between. The CDR3 runs 15 residues. CDR3 coding DNA: TGTGCCAGCAGCATATCCGGGGGGCTTAATGAAAAACTGTTTTTT. Its protein is CASSISGGLNEKLFF.

The chain is built from TRBV2 and TRBJ2-1; D is perhaps TRBD1 (6 bases). The CDR3 runs to 12 residues. CDR1 is SNHLY and CDR2 is FYNNEI in the germline V gene. V was trimmed by 5 bases and J by 9 bases, leaving 11 bases between them. The CDR3 DNA is TGTGCCAGCAGTTCAGGGGAGATTGAGCAGTTCTTC. It translates to CASSSGEIEQFF.

J is TRBJ1-4 and V is TRBV3-1 (or the pseudogene TRBV3-2); tentative D call: TRBD1 (6 bases). The CDR3 is 12 residues long. Germline V gives CDR1 LGHDT, CDR2 YNNKEL (reference sequence). Between the trimmed V and J ends, which lost 2 bases and 11 bases, there was a span of 9 bases. The CDR3: CASSQHQGKLFF. For the CDR3, the DNA is TGTGCCAGCAGCCAACACCAGGGGAAACTGTTTTTT.

V usage is TRBV6-4 and J usage is TRBJ1-6; 7 bases fit TRBD1. The V gene end was trimmed by 6 bases and the J gene end by 9 bases; junction bases not matched to a gene: 5. CDR3 length: 13 residues. Germline values: CDR1 MRHNA, CDR2 SNTAGT. CDR3 in amino acids: CASSRDSTSPLHF. CDR3 sequence (DNA): TGTGCCAGCAGCCGGGACAGTACTTCACCCCTCCACTTT.

V and J are TRBV7-9 and TRBJ1-4; TRBD1 matches at 7 bases. The CDR3 runs to 15 residues. The J segment lost 3 bases and the V segment lost 4 bases, leaving 5 bases of the junction unmatched. Germline V gene lookup returns CDR1 SEHNR and CDR2 FQNEAQ (reference sequence). For the CDR3, the DNA is TGTGCCAGCAGCTCATCGGGGACAGCTAATGAAAAACTGTTTTTT. Residues: CASSSSGTANEKLFF.

This clone was seen once. The V call is TRBV7-6, the J call TRBJ2-3; 8 nucleotides agree with TRBD1. The CDR3 has 16 residues. From germline, CDR1 is SGHVS and CDR2 FNYEAQ. J was trimmed by 5 bases and V by 1 base; bases with no gene match: 8. The CDR3 DNA is TGTGCCAGCAGCTTAGGAGGCAGGGGGCAAGGAGATACGCAGTATTTT. It encodes CASSLGGRGQGDTQYF.

V and J are TRBV3-1 (or the pseudogene TRBV3-2) and TRBJ2-4; TRBD1 agrees at 10 bases. The germline gives CDR1 LGHDT, CDR2 YNNKEL (reference sequence). This CDR3 is built from 17 residues. V lost 3 bases to trimming and J lost 3 bases; unmatched junction nucleotides: 8. This CDR3 reads CASSHGQGVIGKNIQYF. The DNA of the CDR3 is TGTGCCAGCAGCCACGGACAGGGGGTAATAGGCAAAAACATTCAGTACTTC.

The chain links TRBV5-1 to TRBJ2-3; 8 nucleotides match TRBD2. Germline V CDR1 and CDR2: SGHRS, YFSETQ. V was pared by 5 bases and J by 1 base, with 3 bases of the junction left unmatched. CDR3 size: 14 residues. The CDR3 bases are TGCGCCAGCAGTAATAGCGGGGGCACAGATACGCAGTATTTT. The encoded protein is CASSNSGGTDTQYF.

The V gene is TRBV7-2, the J gene TRBJ2-1, with 8 bases fitting TRBD2. V lost 5 bases and J lost 5; bases outside the gene matches: 5. There are 14 residues in the CDR3. Germline CDR1 and CDR2: SGHTA and FQGNSA. This CDR3 reads CASSPGGAHNEQFF. CDR3 nucleotides: TGTGCCAGCAGCCCCGGGGGGGCCCACAATGAGCAGTTCTTC.

In its sample, this clone was seen once. Being one base from a much bigger clone, this may be a read error. The chain recombines TRBV5-1 with TRBJ2-7, with 9 bases matching TRBD1. Unmatched junction bases numbered 4, after V lost 4 bases and J lost 2 bases. This CDR3 comprises 14 residues. Germline assignment: CDR1 SGHRS and CDR2 YFSETQ. The CDR3 sequence is CASSVGQGAYEQYF. CDR3 DNA sequence: TGCGCCAGCAGCGTGGGACAGGGAGCCTACGAGCAGTACTTC.